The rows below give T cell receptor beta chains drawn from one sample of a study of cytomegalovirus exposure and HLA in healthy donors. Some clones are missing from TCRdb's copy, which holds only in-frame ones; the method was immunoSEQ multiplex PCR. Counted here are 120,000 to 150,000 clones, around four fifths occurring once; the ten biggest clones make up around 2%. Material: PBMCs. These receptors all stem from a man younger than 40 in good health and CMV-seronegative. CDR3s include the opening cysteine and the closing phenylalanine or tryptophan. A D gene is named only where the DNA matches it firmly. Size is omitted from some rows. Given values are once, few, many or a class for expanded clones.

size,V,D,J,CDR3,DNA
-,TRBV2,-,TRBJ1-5,CASSDEGNQPQNF,TGTGCCAGCAGTGACGAGGGCAATCAGCCCCAGAATTTT
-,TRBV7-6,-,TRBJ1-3,CASSQGGGRRSGNTIYF,TGTGCCAGCAGTCAAGGGGGGGGCCGCCGCTCTGGAAACACCATATATTTT
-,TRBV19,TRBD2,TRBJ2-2,CASTKSSGRLGGELFF,TGTGCCAGTACCAAATCTAGCGGGAGGCTCGGCGGGGAGCTGTTTTTT
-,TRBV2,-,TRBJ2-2,CASSLDAPHTGELFF,TGTGCCAGCAGTCTAGATGCCCCCCACACCGGGGAGCTGTTTTTT
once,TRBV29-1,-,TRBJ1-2,CSVRRDFYGYTF,TGCAGCGTTAGACGGGACTTTTATGGCTACACCTTC
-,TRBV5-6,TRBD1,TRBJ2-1,CASSLETGVVYNEQFF,TGTGCCAGCAGCTTGGAAACAGGGGTTGTGTACAATGAGCAGTTCTTC
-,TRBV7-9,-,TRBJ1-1,CASSFFQGGAPEAFF,TGTGCCAGCAGCTTCTTCCAGGGAGGAGCCCCCGAAGCTTTCTTT
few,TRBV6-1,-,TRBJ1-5,CASSPHGQRGQPQHF,TGTGCCAGCAGTCCCCATGGACAGCGGGGTCAGCCCCAGCATTTT
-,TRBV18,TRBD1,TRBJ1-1,CASSHREGASTEAFF,TGTGCCAGCTCACATAGAGAGGGGGCGAGCACTGAAGCTTTCTTT
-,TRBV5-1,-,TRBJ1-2,CASRVTESNYGYTF,TGCGCCAGCAGGGTTACAGAATCTAACTATGGCTACACCTTC
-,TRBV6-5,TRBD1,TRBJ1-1,CASGRDRLIEAFF,TGTGCCAGCGGCCGGGACAGGCTAATTGAAGCTTTCTTT
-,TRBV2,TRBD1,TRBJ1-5,CASSGTSGQIEHF,TGTGCCAGCAGTGGCACCTCGGGACAGATCGAGCATTTT
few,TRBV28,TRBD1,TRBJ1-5,CAGRTGSSNQPQHF,TGTGCCGGCCGGACAGGGTCTAGCAATCAGCCCCAGCATTTT
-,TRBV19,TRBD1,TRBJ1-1,CASSIGAMRGHNTEAFF,TGTGCCAGTAGTATAGGTGCTATGAGGGGGCATAACACTGAAGCTTTCTTT
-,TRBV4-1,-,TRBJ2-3,CASSLTVPDTQYF,TGCGCCAGCAGCCTAACAGTACCAGATACGCAGTATTTT
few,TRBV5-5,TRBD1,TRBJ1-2,CASSFASDRGYGYTF,TGTGCCAGCAGCTTCGCGTCGGACAGGGGCTATGGCTACACCTTC
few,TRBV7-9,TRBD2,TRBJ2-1,CASSLPSGGDNEQFF,TGTGCCAGCAGCTTACCTAGCGGGGGGGACAATGAGCAGTTCTTC
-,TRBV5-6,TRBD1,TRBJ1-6,CASSRPGQYSDSPLHF,TGTGCCAGCAGTCGTCCGGGACAGTATTCCGATTCACCCCTCCACTTT
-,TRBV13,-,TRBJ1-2,CASSIQGDYGYTF,TGTGCCAGCAGCATACAGGGAGACTATGGCTACACCTTC
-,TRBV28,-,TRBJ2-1,CASSARTVIPYNEQFF,TGTGCCAGCAGTGCTAGGACAGTCATCCCGTACAATGAGCAGTTCTTC
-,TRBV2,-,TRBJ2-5,CASSALQETQYF,TGTGCCAGCAGTGCCCTCCAAGAGACCCAGTACTTC
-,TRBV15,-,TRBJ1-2,CATSREGAGAYGYPF,TGTGCCACCAGCAGAGAGGGGGCCGGCGCCTATGGCTACCCCTTC
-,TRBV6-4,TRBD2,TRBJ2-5,CASSDSSIDFELAGIKAYQETQYF,TGTGCCAGCAGTGACTCCTCGATAGATTTTGAACTAGCGGGGATTAAAGCTTACCAAGAGACCCAGTACTTC
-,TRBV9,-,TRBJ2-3,CASSLRGDSTDTQYF,TGTGCCAGCAGCCTGAGAGGAGACTCCACAGATACGCAGTATTTT
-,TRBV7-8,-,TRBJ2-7,CASTSTGPSYEQYF,TGTGCCAGCACGTCCACAGGCCCCTCCTACGAGCAGTACTTC
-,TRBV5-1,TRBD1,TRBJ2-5,CASSLWGQGVGETQYF,TGCGCCAGCAGCCTATGGGGACAGGGTGTCGGGGAGACCCAGTACTTC
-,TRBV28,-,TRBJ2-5,CASSETRLQYF,TGTGCCAGCAGTGAGACAAGGCTCCAGTACTTC
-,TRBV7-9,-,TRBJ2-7,CSSSLQGYEQYF,TGTTCCAGCAGCTTACAGGGCTACGAGCAGTACTTC
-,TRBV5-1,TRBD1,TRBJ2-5,CASSLGQGETQYF,TGCGCCAGCAGCTTAGGACAGGGGGAGACCCAGTACTTC
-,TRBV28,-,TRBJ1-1,CASSTMFWGRNTEAFF,TGTGCCAGCAGTACCATGTTCTGGGGGCGGAACACTGAAGCTTTCTTT
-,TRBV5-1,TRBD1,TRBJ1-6,CASSGGQGASPLHF,TGCGCCAGCAGCGGCGGACAGGGGGCTTCACCCCTCCACTTT
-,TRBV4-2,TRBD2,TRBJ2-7,CASSQGLATAYEQYF,TGTGCCAGCAGCCAAGGACTAGCCACCGCCTACGAGCAGTACTTC
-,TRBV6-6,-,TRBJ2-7,CASSYVGSTYEQYF,TGTGCCAGCAGTTACGTGGGCAGCACCTACGAGCAGTACTTC
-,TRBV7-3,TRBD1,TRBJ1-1,CASSSTGVPDEAFF,TGTGCCAGCAGCTCGACAGGGGTCCCAGATGAAGCTTTCTTT
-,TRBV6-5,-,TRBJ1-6,CASSVEGSSPLNF,TGTGCCAGCAGCGTGGAGGGGTCTTCACCCCTCAACTTT
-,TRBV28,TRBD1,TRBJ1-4,CASSPWDRAQEKLFF,TGTGCCAGCAGTCCATGGGACAGGGCTCAGGAAAAACTGTTTTTT
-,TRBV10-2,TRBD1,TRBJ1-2,CASSLGTGGHGYTF,TGCGCCAGCAGTTTAGGGACAGGGGGCCATGGCTACACCTTC
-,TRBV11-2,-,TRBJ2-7,CASRPGWGHEQYF,TGTGCCAGCAGGCCTGGATGGGGCCACGAGCAGTACTTC
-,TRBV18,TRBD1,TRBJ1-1,CASSPRDRRRAEAFF,TGTGCCAGCTCACCAAGGGACAGGCGTAGGGCTGAAGCTTTCTTT
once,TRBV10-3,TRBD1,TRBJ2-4,CAISETPGTGNIQYF,TGTGCCATCAGTGAGACTCCCGGGACAGGGAACATTCAGTACTTC
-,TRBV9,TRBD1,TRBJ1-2,CASSGGQGLNYGYTF,TGTGCCAGCAGCGGAGGACAGGGGTTAAACTATGGCTACACCTTC
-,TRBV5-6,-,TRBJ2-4,CASSSLRENIQYF,TGTGCCAGCAGCTCCCTCAGGGAAAACATTCAGTACTTC
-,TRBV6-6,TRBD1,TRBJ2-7,CASNIMGRQGDYEQYF,TGTGCCAGCAACATTATGGGACGACAGGGGGACTACGAGCAGTACTTC
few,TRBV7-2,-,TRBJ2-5,CASSYEVTQETQYF,TGTGCCAGCAGCTATGAGGTAACACAAGAGACCCAGTACTTC
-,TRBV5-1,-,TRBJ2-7,CASSLVTDRSYEQYF,TGCGCCAGCAGCTTGGTAACAGACCGCTCCTACGAGCAGTACTTC
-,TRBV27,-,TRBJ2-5,CASSPQGLGLETQYF,TGTGCCAGCAGTCCTCAGGGGTTGGGCTTGGAGACCCAGTACTTC
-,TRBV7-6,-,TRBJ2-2,CASSLASGNTGELFF,TGTGCCAGCAGCTTAGCGTCCGGGAACACCGGGGAGCTGTTTTTT
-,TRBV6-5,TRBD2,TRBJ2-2,CASSFTSGDGGELFF,TGTGCCAGCAGTTTCACTAGCGGGGACGGCGGGGAGCTGTTTTTT
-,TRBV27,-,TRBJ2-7,CASSFIGSYEQYF,TGTGCCAGCAGTTTTATCGGGTCCTACGAGCAGTACTTC
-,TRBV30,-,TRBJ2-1,CAWGEDRLGFF,TGTGCCTGGGGGGAGGACAGGTTGGGGTTCTTC
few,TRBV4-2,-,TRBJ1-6,CASSQDSSIISPLHF,TGTGCCAGCAGCCAAGATAGCTCTATCATTTCACCCCTCCACTTT
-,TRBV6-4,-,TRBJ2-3,CASSVNGRGTDTQYF,TGTGCCAGCAGTGTTAATGGCAGGGGAACAGATACGCAGTATTTT